Listed below are T cell receptor beta chains from one sample, sequenced in a study of T-cell reconstitution after alpha-beta-depleted transplantation in children. TCRdb re-called the PCR reads with MiXCR, one entry per CDR3 protein. The sample comprises a few hundred thousand distinct CDR3 sequences, about 7% of which are singletons, and about 6% rests with the top ten. The material sequenced was PBMCs, taken before TCRalphabeta/CD19-depleted stem cell transplant. Receptors originate from a boy aged 2 to 9 with acute lymphoblastic leukemia, due to receive a stem cell transplant. Each CDR3 is given with its conserved first and last residue. A D gene is named only where the DNA matches it firmly. Rows may omit the clone size; those that give it use once, few, many or a size class.

D,size,J,V,DNA,CDR3
NA,few,TRBJ1-5,TRBV20-1,TGCAGTGCTAGAGTGGGGGGACGTGATCAGCCCCAGCATTTT,CSARVGGRDQPQHF
TRBD2,NA,TRBJ2-5,TRBV4-2,TGTGCCAGCAGCCAAGTTGAAACTAGCGGGAGAGGAGAGACCCAGTACTTC,CASSQVETSGRGETQYF
TRBD1,many,TRBJ1-1,TRBV28,TGTGCCAGCAGTTCCCCCAGGGGGAGGCGAAACACTGAAGCTTTCTTT,CASSSPRGRRNTEAFF
NA,NA,TRBJ2-5,TRBV27,TGTGCCAGCAGGAGTTTAGAAGAGGTGACCCAGTACTTC,CASRSLEEVTQYF
TRBD1,many,TRBJ1-3,TRBV29-1,TGCAGCGCCGGGGGGACAGGCGGTGGAAACACCATATATTTT,CSAGGTGGGNTIYF
TRBD1,many,TRBJ2-7,TRBV5-1,TGCGCCAGCAGCTTGGAACAGGGGGTCTACGAGCAGTACTTC,CASSLEQGVYEQYF
TRBD1,many,TRBJ2-1,TRBV7-8,TGTGCCAGCAGCTACAGGGGACAGGGATTGGGTGAGCAGTTCTTC,CASSYRGQGLGEQFF
TRBD1,many,TRBJ2-1,TRBV29-1,TGCAGCGTAGCTACAGGGGGTCTCTACAATGAGCAGTTCTTC,CSVATGGLYNEQFF
TRBD1,many,TRBJ2-1,TRBV12-3/TRBV12-4,TGTGCCAGCAGTCCCCCGGGGACAGGACTTTACAATGAGCAGTTCTTC,CASSPPGTGLYNEQFF
NA,NA,TRBJ1-1,TRBV29-1,TGCAGCGCCGTAAACATACAACACGCGGACACTGAAGCTTTCTTT,CSAVNIQHADTEAFF
TRBD2,NA,TRBJ2-7,TRBV2,TGTGCCAGCAGTTCACGGAGCGGGGGGGCGTACTACGAGCAGTACTTC,CASSSRSGGAYYEQYF
TRBD2,NA,TRBJ2-1,TRBV3-1,TGTGCCAGCAGCTATAGCGGGGGGGACAATGAGCAGTTCTTC,CASSYSGGDNEQFF
TRBD1,many,TRBJ1-6,TRBV28,TGTGCCAGCAGTCCAGACAGGGAGCGTTCACCCCTCCACTTT,CASSPDRERSPLHF
TRBD2,few,TRBJ2-5,TRBV20-1,TGCTGTGCTTGCCTAATAGCGGGGGGTCGAGAGACCCAGTACTTC,CCACLIAGGRETQYF
NA,many,TRBJ2-1,TRBV6-2/TRBV6-3,TGTGCCAGCAGTGCTAGCGCCAGCTCCTACAATGAGCAGTTCTTC,CASSASASSYNEQFF
NA,many,TRBJ2-1,TRBV5-1,TGCGCCAGCAGCTTGGGCTCTGCTAACGAGCAGTTCTTC,CASSLGSANEQFF
TRBD1,many,TRBJ2-5,TRBV9,TGTGCCAGCAGCCCTGAGACAGGGGTCCAAGAGACCCAGTACTTC,CASSPETGVQETQYF
NA,NA,TRBJ2-5,TRBV9,TGTGCCAGCAGCGTAGATGGATGGGAGACCCAGTACTTC,CASSVDGWETQYF
NA,many,TRBJ2-7,TRBV19,TGTGCCACCGCGCCCGGGCATGGGTACTACGAGCAGTACTTC,CATAPGHGYYEQYF
TRBD2,many,TRBJ2-7,TRBV27,TGTGCCAGCAGTCCCCCGGGACTAGCGACCGAGCAGTACTTC,CASSPPGLATEQYF
NA,many,TRBJ2-3,TRBV20-1,TGCAGTGCTCCTTCCCTGGGCTATAACACAGATACGCAGTATTTT,CSAPSLGYNTDTQYF
TRBD2,many,TRBJ2-5,TRBV2,TGTGCCAGCAGTGAACAGGGACTAGCTCTCCAAGAGACCCAGTACTTC,CASSEQGLALQETQYF